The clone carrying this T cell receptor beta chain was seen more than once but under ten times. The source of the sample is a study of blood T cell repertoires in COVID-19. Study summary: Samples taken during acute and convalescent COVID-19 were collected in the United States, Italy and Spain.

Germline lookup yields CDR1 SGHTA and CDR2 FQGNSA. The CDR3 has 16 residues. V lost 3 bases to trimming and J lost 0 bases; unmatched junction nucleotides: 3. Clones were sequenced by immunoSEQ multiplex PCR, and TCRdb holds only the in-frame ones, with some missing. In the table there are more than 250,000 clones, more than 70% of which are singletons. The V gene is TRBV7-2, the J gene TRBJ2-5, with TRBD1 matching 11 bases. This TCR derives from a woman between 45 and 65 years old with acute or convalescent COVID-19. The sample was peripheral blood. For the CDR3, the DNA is TGTGCCAGCAGCTTCCAGGGACAGGGGGACCAAGAGACCCAGTACTTC. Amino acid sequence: CASSFQGQGDQETQYF.